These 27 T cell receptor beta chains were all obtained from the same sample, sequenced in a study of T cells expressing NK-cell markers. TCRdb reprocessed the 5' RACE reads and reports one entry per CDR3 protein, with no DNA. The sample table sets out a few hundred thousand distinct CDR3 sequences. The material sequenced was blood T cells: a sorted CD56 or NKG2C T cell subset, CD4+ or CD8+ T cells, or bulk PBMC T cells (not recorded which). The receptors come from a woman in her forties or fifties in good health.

CDR3: CASSPQDRGPGTGELFF. The gene calls are TRBV18 and TRBJ2-2; TCRdb names TRBD1, which stays unverified in the absence of DNA. The CDR3 extends over 17 amino acids. The V gene's germline CDR1 is KGHSH and CDR2 LQKENI.

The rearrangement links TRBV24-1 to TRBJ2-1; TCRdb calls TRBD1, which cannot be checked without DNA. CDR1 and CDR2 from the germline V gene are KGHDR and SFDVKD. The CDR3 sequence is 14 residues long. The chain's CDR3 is CATSDLDMGAEQFF.

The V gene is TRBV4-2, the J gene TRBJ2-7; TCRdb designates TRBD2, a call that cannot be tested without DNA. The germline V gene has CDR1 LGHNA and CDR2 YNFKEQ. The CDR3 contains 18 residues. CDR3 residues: CASSQGLAGLSSSYEQYF.

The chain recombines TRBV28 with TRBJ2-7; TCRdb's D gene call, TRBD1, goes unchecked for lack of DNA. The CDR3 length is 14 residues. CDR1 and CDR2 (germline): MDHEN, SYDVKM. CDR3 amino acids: CASRPRQGPNEQYF.

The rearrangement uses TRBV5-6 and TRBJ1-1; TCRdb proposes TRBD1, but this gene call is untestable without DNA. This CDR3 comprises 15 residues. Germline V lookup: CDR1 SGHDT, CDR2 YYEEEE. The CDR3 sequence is CASSLIGASGTEAFF.

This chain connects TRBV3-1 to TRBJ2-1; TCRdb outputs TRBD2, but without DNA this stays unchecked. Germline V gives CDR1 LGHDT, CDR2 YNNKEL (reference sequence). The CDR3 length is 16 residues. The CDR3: CASSPPGLAGEGEQFF.

This CDR3 is CASGGQSGAGHEQFF. V gene TRBV25-1 combines with J gene TRBJ2-1; the D gene TCRdb calls, TRBD2, cannot be checked with no DNA. This CDR3 is built from 15 residues. Germline V lookup: CDR1 MGHDK, CDR2 SYGVNS. Filled out from reference TRBV25-1 and TRBJ2-1, the complete variable domain reads EADIYQTPRYLVIGTGKKITLECSQTMGHDKMYWYQQDPGMELHLIHYSYGVNSTEKGDLSSESTVSRIRTEHFPLTLESARPSHTSQYLCASGGQSGAGHEQFFGPGTRLTVL.

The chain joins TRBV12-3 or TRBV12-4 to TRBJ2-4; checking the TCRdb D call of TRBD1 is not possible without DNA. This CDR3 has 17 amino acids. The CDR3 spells CASSNTNDRGQKNIQYF.

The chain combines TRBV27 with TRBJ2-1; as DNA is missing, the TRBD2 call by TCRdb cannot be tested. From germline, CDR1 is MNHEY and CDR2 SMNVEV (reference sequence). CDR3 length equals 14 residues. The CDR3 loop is CASSSLAGGPVEFF.

This CDR3 reads CASSQWGGGELFF. This sequence joins TRBV14 and TRBJ2-2; TCRdb returns TRBD1, unconfirmable since there is no DNA. Germline lookup yields CDR1 SGHDN and CDR2 FVKESK. The CDR3 extends over 13 amino acids.

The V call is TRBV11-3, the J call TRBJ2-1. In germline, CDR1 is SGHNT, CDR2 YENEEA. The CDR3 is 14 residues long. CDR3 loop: CASSPTSVDSEQFF.

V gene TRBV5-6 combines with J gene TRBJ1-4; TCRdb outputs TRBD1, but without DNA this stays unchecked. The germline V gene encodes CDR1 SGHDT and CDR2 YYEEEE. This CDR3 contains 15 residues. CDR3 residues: CASSAPGFGNEKLFF.

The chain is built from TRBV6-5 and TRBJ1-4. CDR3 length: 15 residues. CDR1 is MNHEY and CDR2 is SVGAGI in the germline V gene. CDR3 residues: CASRPSPPRHEKLFF.

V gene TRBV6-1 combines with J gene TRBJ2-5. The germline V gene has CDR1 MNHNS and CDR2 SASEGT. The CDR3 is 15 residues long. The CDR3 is CASSEPTKTYRTQYF.

This CDR3 is CASSQSGKQAGNTIYF. The chain joins TRBV28 to TRBJ1-3; TCRdb's D call of TRBD1 is untestable without DNA. Per germline, CDR1 MDHEN and CDR2 SYDVKM. The CDR3 is 16 residues long.

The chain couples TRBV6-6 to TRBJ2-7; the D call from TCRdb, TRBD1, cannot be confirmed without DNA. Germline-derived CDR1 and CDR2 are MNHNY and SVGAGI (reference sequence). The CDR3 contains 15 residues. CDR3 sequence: CAIRREPGQGTEQYF.

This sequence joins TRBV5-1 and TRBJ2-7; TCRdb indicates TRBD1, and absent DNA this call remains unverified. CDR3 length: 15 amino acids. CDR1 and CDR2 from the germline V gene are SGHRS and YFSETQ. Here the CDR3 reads CASSLYADRVDEQYF.

CDR3 amino acids: CSAHSGISYNEQFF. The chain joins TRBV20-1 to TRBJ2-1; TCRdb's D call of TRBD2 is untestable without DNA. The CDR3 totals 14 residues. Looked up from germline, CDR1 is DFQATT and CDR2 is SNEGSKA (reference sequence).

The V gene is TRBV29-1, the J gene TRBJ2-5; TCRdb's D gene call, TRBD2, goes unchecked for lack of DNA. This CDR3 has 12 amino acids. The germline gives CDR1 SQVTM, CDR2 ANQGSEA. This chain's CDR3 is CSVGLVGETQYF.

The CDR3 sequence is CWGGQGNQPQHF. V gene TRBV7-6 combines with J gene TRBJ1-5; lacking DNA, the TRBD1 call made by TCRdb goes unchecked. The CDR3 has 12 amino acids. Looked up from germline, CDR1 is SGHVS and CDR2 is FNYEAQ.

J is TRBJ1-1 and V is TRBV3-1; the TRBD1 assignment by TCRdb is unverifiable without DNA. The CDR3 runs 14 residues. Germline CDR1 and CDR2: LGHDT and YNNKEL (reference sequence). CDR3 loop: CASSPPGGDTEAFF.

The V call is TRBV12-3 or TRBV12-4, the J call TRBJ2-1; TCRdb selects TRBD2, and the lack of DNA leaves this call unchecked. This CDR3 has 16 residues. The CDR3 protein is CASTLTSGISYNEQFF.

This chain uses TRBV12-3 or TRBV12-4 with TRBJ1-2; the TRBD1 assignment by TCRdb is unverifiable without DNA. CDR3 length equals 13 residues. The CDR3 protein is CASSKDRGIGYTF.

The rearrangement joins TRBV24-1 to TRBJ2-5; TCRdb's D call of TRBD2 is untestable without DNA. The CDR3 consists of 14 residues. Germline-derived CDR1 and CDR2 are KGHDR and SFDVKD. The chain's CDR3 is CATSDGRAGETQYF.

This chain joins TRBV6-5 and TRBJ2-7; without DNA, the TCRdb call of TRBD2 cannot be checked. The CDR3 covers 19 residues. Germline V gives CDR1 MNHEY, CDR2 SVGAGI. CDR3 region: CASSYSIPAGTHSSYEQYF.

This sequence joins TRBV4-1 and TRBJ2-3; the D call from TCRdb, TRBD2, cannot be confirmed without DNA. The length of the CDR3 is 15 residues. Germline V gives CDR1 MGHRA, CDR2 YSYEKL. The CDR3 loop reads CASSPQGLAEDTQYF.

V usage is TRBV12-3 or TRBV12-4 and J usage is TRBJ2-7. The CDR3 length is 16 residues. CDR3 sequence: CASSFGLWTTPYEQYF.